This TCR beta chain was captured in a study of blood T cell repertoires in COVID-19. Overall study: PBMCs, B-cell-depleted T cells, or T cells provided the cDNA or gDNA that made up the material.

Germline CDR1 reads SEHNR; CDR2 reads FQNEAQ (reference sequence). The V end was cut by 2 bases, the J end by 5 bases, with 13 bases between. This CDR3 comprises 14 residues. Patients at the Seattle site were enrolled during active infection and followed longitudinally. As handled by the study authors: Estimation of nucleated cell counts was performed using reference gene primer amplification. Profiling relied on immunoSEQ multiplex PCR, and the TCRdb table lists in-frame clones only, not all of them. Clone size and V and J calls were adopted from that table, with D and trimming inferred from the DNA. The table shows fewer than 450,000 clones, with 88% occurring only once.

The V call is TRBV7-9, the J call TRBJ2-7; D is perhaps TRBD1 (6 bases). The TCR originated in a woman aged 45-65 years with COVID-19, enrolled during active disease. Sequences were obtained from peripheral blood. The CDR3 nucleotides read TGTGCCAGCAGCTTAAGCCAGGGGTGGGACGAGCAGTACTTC. This encodes CASSLSQGWDEQYF. Full variable domain (remainder filled in from reference TRBV7-9 and TRBJ2-7): DTGVSQNPRHKITKRGQNVTFRCDPISEHNRLYWYRQTLGQGPEFLTYFQNEAQLEKSRLLSDRFSAERPKGSFSTLEIQRTEQGDSAMYLCASSLSQGWDEQYFGPGTRLTVT.